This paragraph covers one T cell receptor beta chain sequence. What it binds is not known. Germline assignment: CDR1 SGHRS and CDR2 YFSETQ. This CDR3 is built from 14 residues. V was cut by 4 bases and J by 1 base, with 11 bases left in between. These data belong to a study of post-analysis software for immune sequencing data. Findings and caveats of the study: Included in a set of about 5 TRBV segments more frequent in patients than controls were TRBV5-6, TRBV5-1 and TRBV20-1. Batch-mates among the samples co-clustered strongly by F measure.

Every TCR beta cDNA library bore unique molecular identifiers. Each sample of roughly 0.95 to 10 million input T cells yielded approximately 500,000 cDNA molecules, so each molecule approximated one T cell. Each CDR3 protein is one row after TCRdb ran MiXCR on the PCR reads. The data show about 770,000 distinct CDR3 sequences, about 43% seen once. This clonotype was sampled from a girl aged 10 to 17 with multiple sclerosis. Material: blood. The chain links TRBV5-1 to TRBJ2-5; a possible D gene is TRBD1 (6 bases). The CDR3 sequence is CASSRRDTQETQYF. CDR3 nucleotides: TGCGCCAGCAGCCGCCGGGACACCCAAGAGACCCAGTACTTC.